The next 27 T cell receptor beta chains were all read from a single sample in a study of blood T cell repertoires in COVID-19. Libraries were prepared by immunoSEQ multiplex PCR; TCRdb keeps only in-frame clonotypes and omits some of them. The sample has more than 300,000 clones; roughly 80% are singletons. Specimen: PBMCs or T cells enriched from blood (not recorded which). The receptor set was obtained from a woman aged 50 to 60 who had recovered from COVID-19.

The chain combines TRBV30 with TRBJ1-2; no firm D call. The germline CDR1 and CDR2 sequences are GTSNPN and SVGIG (reference sequence). This CDR3 spans 12 amino acids. V was pared by 0 bases and J by 5 bases, with 7 bases between. The CDR3 reads CAWSVKSYGYTF. As DNA, the CDR3 is TGTGCCTGGAGTGTAAAGAGTTATGGCTACACCTTC.

Concerning this clone itself: At the DNA level, this CDR3 is encoded by other sequences in the same sample as well. The chain couples TRBV5-1 to TRBJ1-2; D not certain. CDR1 and CDR2 from the germline V gene are SGHRS and YFSETQ. The CDR3 covers 14 residues. Trimming stripped 0 bases from V and 0 bases from J, with 6 bases between. CDR3 sequence (DNA): TGCGCCAGCAGCTTGGGCGGGACTAACTATGGCTACACCTTC. It yields the protein CASSLGGTNYGYTF.

The chain uses TRBV19 and TRBJ2-5, with TRBD1 matching 7 bases. CDR1 and CDR2 (germline): LNHDA, SQIVND (reference sequence). There are 17 residues in the CDR3. Losses at the gene ends were 6 bases for V and 1 base for J; bases not matched to a gene: 14. CDR3 bases: TGTGCCAGTAGACCCACAGCCGGGACAGAGATCCAAGAGACCCAGTACTTC. Protein sequence: CASRPTAGTEIQETQYF.

CDR3 sequence: CASSPLPGQNTEAFF. CDR3 DNA: TGTGCCAGCTCACCCTTACCGGGACAGAACACTGAAGCTTTCTTT. The rearrangement uses TRBV18 and TRBJ1-1; a weak D match, TRBD1 (6 bases). V dropped 3 bases and J dropped 1 base, with 12 bases sitting between them. Germline CDR1 reads KGHSH; CDR2 reads LQKENI. This CDR3 has 15 residues.

This clone was counted once. The chain couples TRBV7-8 to TRBJ1-1, with 7 bases matching TRBD1. Germline CDR1 reads SGHVS; CDR2 reads FQNEAQ. The CDR3 totals 15 residues. V shed 5 bases and J 1 base; nucleotides not matched to a gene: 7. The CDR3, as DNA: TGTGCCAGCAGCACATGGGACAGACCGAACACTGAAGCTTTCTTT. It encodes CASSTWDRPNTEAFF.

The chain combines TRBV30 with TRBJ1-5; tentative D call: TRBD1 (6 bases). Trimming shortened V by 0 bases and J by 3 bases, and 12 bases separated the two germline ends. Looked up from germline, CDR1 is GTSNPN and CDR2 is SVGIG (reference sequence). CDR3 length: 15 residues. CDR3 region: CAWSVKRDINQPQHF. DNA of the CDR3: TGTGCCTGGAGTGTGAAGAGGGACATCAATCAGCCCCAGCATTTT.

The rearrangement links TRBV19 to TRBJ1-1; 7 bases align to TRBD1. Germline-derived CDR1 and CDR2 are LNHDA and SQIVND (reference sequence). The CDR3 extends over 14 amino acids. V was pared by 2 bases and J by 0 bases, with 0 bases of the junction left unmatched. The CDR3 protein is CASSIQGVNTEAFF. The DNA for the CDR3 is TGTGCCAGTAGTATACAGGGGGTGAACACTGAAGCTTTCTTT.

The chain links TRBV7-8 to TRBJ1-1; 8 bases map to TRBD1. The CDR3 sequence is 15 residues long. Unmatched junction bases numbered 6, after V lost 1 base and J lost 5 bases. CDR1 is SGHVS and CDR2 is FQNEAQ in the germline V gene. The CDR3 region is CASSLVGQGNTEAFF. The CDR3 region has the DNA TGTGCCAGCAGCTTAGTCGGACAGGGAAATACTGAAGCTTTCTTT.

This clone was detected a few times. V is TRBV2 and J is TRBJ1-6, with TRBD1 matching 8 bases. The CDR3 is made up of 15 amino acids. After removal of 6 bases from V and 7 bases from J, the junction contained 8 bases not matched to a gene. From germline, CDR1 is SNHLY and CDR2 FYNNEI. CDR3 region: CASRGQQGVNSPLHF. For the CDR3, the DNA is TGTGCCAGCAGAGGCCAACAGGGGGTCAATTCACCCCTCCACTTT.

V is TRBV5-1 and J is TRBJ2-1; the match to TRBD2 covers 13 bases. Unmatched junction bases numbered 1, after V lost 0 bases and J lost 4 bases. CDR1 SGHRS and CDR2 YFSETQ come from the germline V gene. This CDR3 comprises 16 residues. The chain's CDR3 is CASSLGLAGGYNEQFF. CDR3 nucleotide sequence: TGCGCCAGCAGCTTGGGACTAGCGGGAGGATACAATGAGCAGTTCTTC. The variable domain in full, completed from reference TRBV5-1 and TRBJ2-1, reads KAGVTQTPRYLIKTRGQQVTLSCSPISGHRSVSWYQQTPGQGLQFLFEYFSETQRNKGNFPGRFSGRQFSNSRSEMNVSTLELGDSALYLCASSLGLAGGYNEQFFGPGTRLTVL.

The chain carries TRBV2 and TRBJ1-1; 7 positions match TRBD1. Per the germline V gene, CDR1 is SNHLY and CDR2 is FYNNEI. With V trimmed by 8 bases and J by 4 bases, 7 bases remained unmatched. There are 13 residues in the CDR3. In DNA, the CDR3 is TGTGCCAGCGGTCAACAGGGGACCACTGAAGCTTTCTTT. The encoded protein is CASGQQGTTEAFF.

This clone was found a few times. J is TRBJ2-3 and V is TRBV10-3; 8 bases line up with TRBD1. The germline gives CDR1 ENHRY, CDR2 SYGVKD. Trimming removed 4 bases from V and 3 bases from J; junction bases left unmatched: 0. CDR3 length: 13 amino acids. The CDR3 bases are TGTGCCATCAGTGGGACAGGGACAGATACGCAGTATTTT. This translates into CAISGTGTDTQYF.

The chain uses TRBV28 and TRBJ2-2; TRBD2 agrees at 12 bases. V was clipped by 3 bases and J by 6 bases; unmatched bases: 8. CDR1 is MDHEN and CDR2 is SYDVKM in the germline V gene. This CDR3 is 17 amino acids long. DNA for the CDR3: TGTGCCAGCAGTTTCGCTAGCGGGGGGGTATACGCCGGGGAGCTGTTTTTT. It yields the protein CASSFASGGVYAGELFF.

This chain joins TRBV7-2 and TRBJ2-3; 7 nucleotides align to TRBD1. The germline V gene encodes CDR1 SGHTA and CDR2 FQGNSA. CDR3 size: 12 residues. J gave up 8 bases and V 5 bases, and 4 bases lay outside the gene matches. CDR3 coding DNA: TGTGCCAGCAGCCCCCCAGGGGGTACGCAGTATTTT. Its translation is CASSPPGGTQYF.

This chain uses TRBV3-1 (or the pseudogene TRBV3-2) with TRBJ1-1; 9 positions agree with TRBD1. This CDR3 has 15 residues. Germline CDR1 is LGHDT and CDR2 is YNNKEL (reference sequence). The V segment lost 4 bases and the J segment 5 bases; nucleotides outside the gene matches: 8. In DNA, the CDR3 is TGTGCCAGCAGCCTTCGGGACAGGGTATGGACTGAAGCTTTCTTT. Translating it yields CASSLRDRVWTEAFF.

The chain joins TRBV7-2 to TRBJ1-1, with 8 bases matching TRBD1. The CDR3 has 13 amino acids. Trimming removed 5 bases from V and 7 bases from J; junction bases left unmatched: 6. The germline CDR1 and CDR2 sequences are SGHTA and FQGNSA. The CDR3 is CASSRTGSIEAFF. Written as DNA, the CDR3 is TGTGCCAGCAGCCGGACAGGGAGCATTGAAGCTTTCTTT.

The chain has TRBV10-3 and TRBJ1-1, with D tentatively TRBD1 (6 bases). The germline V and J ends were trimmed by 6 bases and 8 bases, with 13 bases remaining between them. The germline V gene has CDR1 ENHRY and CDR2 SYGVKD. The CDR3 covers 12 residues. This CDR3 reads CAISPDRHEAFF. The CDR3 DNA follows: TGTGCCATCAGCCCAGACAGGCACGAAGCTTTCTTT.

The rearrangement links TRBV7-2 to TRBJ2-3; possible D gene TRBD1, 6 bases. Germline V gives CDR1 SGHTA, CDR2 FQGNSA. V lost 5 bases to trimming and J lost 6 bases, with 24 bases between them. The CDR3 length is 17 residues. CDR3 DNA sequence: TGTGCCAGCAGCCTAATTACAACAGGGACCGGTACGGATACGCAGTATTTT. Translated: CASSLITTGTGTDTQYF. Variable domain in full (rest from reference TRBV7-2 and TRBJ2-3): GAGVSQSPSNKVTEKGKDVELRCDPISGHTALYWYRQSLGQGLEFLIYFQGNSAPDKSGLPSDRFSAERTGGSVSTLTIQRTQQEDSAVYLCASSLITTGTGTDTQYFGPGTRLTVL.

The CDR3 sequence is CASKRDRRSYEQYF. CDR3 DNA: TGTGCCAGCAAACGGGACAGGCGGTCCTACGAGCAGTACTTC. This chain connects TRBV27 to TRBJ2-7, with TRBD1 identical over 8 bases. Germline V gives CDR1 MNHEY, CDR2 SMNVEV (reference sequence). The V segment lost 7 bases and the J segment 1 base; nucleotides outside the gene matches: 6. The CDR3 length is 14 residues.

The table lists this clone with a few counts. The V and J genes are TRBV10-3 and TRBJ2-5, with 8 bases identical to TRBD2. CDR3 length: 15 residues. Germline-derived CDR1 and CDR2 are ENHRY and SYGVKD. J gave up 5 bases and V 3 bases, and 8 bases lay outside the gene matches. CDR3: CAISERSGAGETQYF. The CDR3 bases are TGTGCCATCAGTGAACGTAGCGGGGCAGGGGAGACCCAGTACTTC.

The CDR3: CASSLLLADTDTQYF. For the CDR3, the DNA is TGTGCCAGCAGCTTACTACTAGCGGACACAGATACGCAGTATTTT. The V gene is TRBV13, the J gene TRBJ2-3, with TRBD2 identical over 8 bases. The CDR3 runs to 15 residues. Germline loops: CDR1 PRHDT, CDR2 FYEKMQ (reference sequence). Losses at the gene ends were 2 bases for V and 2 bases for J; bases not matched to a gene: 3.

The V gene is TRBV5-1, the J gene TRBJ1-2, with D possibly matching TRBD1 (6 bases). CDR1 and CDR2 from the germline V gene are SGHRS and YFSETQ. The CDR3 extends over 16 amino acids. The V and J ends lost 4 bases and 4 bases respectively, with 20 bases between them. The CDR3 DNA reads as TGCGCCAGCAGCCAGACAGGTTTGGGAGGGGGCTATGGCTACACCTTC. Its translation: CASSQTGLGGGYGYTF.

The chain has TRBV7-3 and TRBJ2-5; 9 nucleotides agree with TRBD2. This CDR3 has 17 amino acids. CDR1 and CDR2 from the germline V gene are SGHTA and FQGTGA. J gave up 1 base and V 5 bases, and 11 bases lay outside the gene matches. The CDR3 DNA reads TGTGCCAGCAGCCAAGGGGCTAGCGGGGCCCCCCAAGAGACCCAGTACTTC. Protein: CASSQGASGAPQETQYF.

This clone was seen once. V is TRBV3-1 (or the pseudogene TRBV3-2) and J is TRBJ2-2, with 9 bases that match TRBD1. CDR1 is LGHDT, CDR2 YNNKEL, per germline (reference sequence). The ends lost 5 bases at V and 5 bases at J; junction bases unmatched: 6. The length of the CDR3 is 15 residues. The CDR3 is CASSTGTGRTGELFF. In DNA form, the CDR3 reads TGTGCCAGCAGCACCGGGACAGGGCGGACCGGGGAGCTGTTTTTT.

This clone has a handful of counts. This rearrangement joins TRBV3-1 (or the pseudogene TRBV3-2) to TRBJ1-3; D is unclear. The CDR3 is 17 amino acids. Germline-derived CDR1 and CDR2 are LGHDT and YNNKEL (reference sequence). Trimming cost V 0 bases and J 0 bases, with 12 bases left between them. The CDR3 bases are TGTGCCAGCAGCCAAGATAGTCCCGGGTCCTCTGGAAACACCATATATTTT. Encoded protein: CASSQDSPGSSGNTIYF.

CDR3 sequence reads: CASSVSRVSTDTQYF. CDR3 in DNA: TGTGCCAGCAGCGTATCACGGGTAAGCACAGATACGCAGTATTTT. The chain combines TRBV9 with TRBJ2-3; D is ambiguous. Germline CDR1 reads SGDLS; CDR2 reads YYNGEE. The CDR3 is made up of 15 amino acids. Trimming left V 1 base short and J 0 bases short, with 9 bases between.

The V gene is TRBV6-2 or TRBV6-3, the J gene TRBJ2-1; TRBD1 aligns across 9 bases. V shed 5 bases and J 8 bases; nucleotides not matched to a gene: 7. The CDR3 contains 14 residues. The germline gives CDR1 MNHEY, CDR2 SVGEGT. Written as DNA, the CDR3 is TGTGCCAGCAGTGCGGACAGGGGACGGTATGAGCAGTTCTTC. Protein sequence: CASSADRGRYEQFF.